This is a list of T cell receptor beta chains from one sample in a study of blood T cell repertoires in COVID-19. Sequencing used immunoSEQ multiplex PCR; TCRdb keeps in-frame clones, though not all of them. This sample yields 140,000 to 150,000 clones, of which over 75% are seen a single time; 10% to 15% belongs to the top ten. Sequences were obtained from peripheral blood. The origin of the receptors is a man in his sixties with active or convalescent COVID-19. Each CDR3 is given with its conserved first and last residue. Fields, in order: clone size, V gene, J gene, D gene, CDR3 DNA, CDR3 protein. D genes are given only for firm matches. Clone size is stated in some rows and not others, as once, few, many or a class when expanded.

abundance: NA
v_gene: TRBV5-5
j_gene: TRBJ2-7
d_gene: TRBD2
CDR3nt: TGTGCCAGCAGCTGGGGGGGTAACGAGCAGTACTTC
CDR3aa: CASSWGGNEQYF

abundance: once
v_gene: TRBV6-5
j_gene: TRBJ2-1
d_gene: NA
CDR3nt: TGTGCCAGCAGTTTAGGAGGGTGGGACAATGAGCAGTTCTTC
CDR3aa: CASSLGGWDNEQFF

abundance: few
v_gene: TRBV4-3
j_gene: TRBJ1-2
d_gene: NA
CDR3nt: TGCGCCAGCAGCCAAGCGGACAGATATAACTATGGCTACACCTTC
CDR3aa: CASSQADRYNYGYTF

abundance: NA
v_gene: TRBV30
j_gene: TRBJ1-5
d_gene: NA
CDR3nt: TGTGCCTGGAGCGACACAGGGACGGCCCGCGGCAATCAGCCCCAGCATTTT
CDR3aa: CAWSDTGTARGNQPQHF

abundance: NA
v_gene: TRBV6-5
j_gene: TRBJ2-1
d_gene: TRBD2
CDR3nt: TGTGCCAGCAGTTACTCCCAAGCGGGATACAATGAGCAGTTCTTC
CDR3aa: CASSYSQAGYNEQFF

abundance: NA
v_gene: TRBV28
j_gene: TRBJ2-1
d_gene: NA
CDR3nt: TGTGCCAGCACCCCCTCCGTAGGAGGGGTAGGCAATGAGCAGTTCTTC
CDR3aa: CASTPSVGGVGNEQFF

abundance: NA
v_gene: TRBV4-3
j_gene: TRBJ1-1
d_gene: NA
CDR3nt: TGCGCCAGCAGCCAAGTGGCAGGGTACAGTACTGAAGCTTTCTTT
CDR3aa: CASSQVAGYSTEAFF

abundance: NA
v_gene: TRBV6-2/TRBV6-3
j_gene: TRBJ2-7
d_gene: NA
CDR3nt: TGTGCCAGCAGTTACGAAGGCGGGACCTACGAGCAGTACTTC
CDR3aa: CASSYEGGTYEQYF

abundance: NA
v_gene: TRBV7-8
j_gene: TRBJ1-1
d_gene: TRBD1
CDR3nt: TGTGCCAGCAGCTTAACCGAGACAGGGTTGAACACTGAAGCTTTCTTT
CDR3aa: CASSLTETGLNTEAFF

abundance: NA
v_gene: TRBV5-1
j_gene: TRBJ2-5
d_gene: TRBD1
CDR3nt: TGCGCCAGCATAGGGGGCGGGCAAGAGACCCAGTACTTC
CDR3aa: CASIGGGQETQYF

abundance: NA
v_gene: TRBV9
j_gene: TRBJ2-3
d_gene: TRBD2
CDR3nt: TGTGCCAGCAGCGGGGGGCGACTAGCGGGACTAGATACGCAGTATTTT
CDR3aa: CASSGGRLAGLDTQYF

abundance: NA
v_gene: TRBV6-5
j_gene: TRBJ1-6
d_gene: TRBD1
CDR3nt: TGTGCCAGCAGTTACACAGGGGAACCACCCCTCCACTTT
CDR3aa: CASSYTGEPPLHF

abundance: NA
v_gene: TRBV29-1
j_gene: TRBJ2-1
d_gene: NA
CDR3nt: TGCAGCGTTGATGAGAACAATGAGCAGTTCTTC
CDR3aa: CSVDENNEQFF

abundance: NA
v_gene: TRBV15
j_gene: TRBJ2-7
d_gene: TRBD1
CDR3nt: TGTGCCACCAGCAGACCTTCCTGGACAGGCGGCCGGGACGAGCAGTACTTC
CDR3aa: CATSRPSWTGGRDEQYF

abundance: NA
v_gene: TRBV4-2
j_gene: TRBJ1-5
d_gene: NA
CDR3nt: TGTGCCAGCAGCCAATCGAGGGGGATCAATCAGCCCCAGCATTTT
CDR3aa: CASSQSRGINQPQHF

abundance: NA
v_gene: TRBV29-1
j_gene: TRBJ1-4
d_gene: TRBD1
CDR3nt: TGCAGCGCTACGACAGGGGCGAATGAAAAACTGTTTTTT
CDR3aa: CSATTGANEKLFF

abundance: once
v_gene: TRBV30
j_gene: TRBJ2-2
d_gene: NA
CDR3nt: TGTGCCTGGAGTGGGTACCAGGAGGGCACCGGGGAGCTGTTTTTT
CDR3aa: CAWSGYQEGTGELFF

abundance: NA
v_gene: TRBV6-5
j_gene: TRBJ1-2
d_gene: TRBD1
CDR3nt: TGTGCCGGCCGAAGGGGGCCTAGTAGTGGCTACACCTTC
CDR3aa: CAGRRGPSSGYTF

abundance: NA
v_gene: TRBV7-7
j_gene: TRBJ2-5
d_gene: TRBD1
CDR3nt: TGTGCCAGCAGTGGACAGGGCAAGGAGACCCAGTACTTC
CDR3aa: CASSGQGKETQYF

abundance: NA
v_gene: TRBV5-4
j_gene: TRBJ2-1
d_gene: TRBD2
CDR3nt: TGTGCCAGCAGCCCGCAGTCATCTAGCGGGAGGGCCACGTTCTTC
CDR3aa: CASSPQSSSGRATFF

abundance: NA
v_gene: TRBV29-1
j_gene: TRBJ2-5
d_gene: NA
CDR3nt: TGCAGCGTTGAAATTCTACCAGGCCCCCAGAAGACCCAGTACTTC
CDR3aa: CSVEILPGPQKTQYF

abundance: NA
v_gene: TRBV30
j_gene: TRBJ1-2
d_gene: NA
CDR3nt: TGTGCCTGGAGTCACGAGGGAGCGGATGGCTACACCTTC
CDR3aa: CAWSHEGADGYTF

abundance: NA
v_gene: TRBV10-2
j_gene: TRBJ2-6
d_gene: NA
CDR3nt: TGCGCCAGCAGTGAGTCTAGAAGTGGCTCTGGGGCCAACGTCCTGACTTTC
CDR3aa: CASSESRSGSGANVLTF

abundance: NA
v_gene: TRBV5-1
j_gene: TRBJ2-6
d_gene: TRBD1
CDR3nt: TGCGCCAGCAGCAGGGGAACAGGGGGCGGTGGGGCCAACGTCCTGACTTTC
CDR3aa: CASSRGTGGGGANVLTF

abundance: NA
v_gene: TRBV28
j_gene: TRBJ1-5
d_gene: NA
CDR3nt: TGTGCCAGCAGACGTCGCTTGCCCGGGCCCCAGCATTTT
CDR3aa: CASRRRLPGPQHF

abundance: NA
v_gene: TRBV5-4
j_gene: TRBJ1-6
d_gene: NA
CDR3nt: TGTGCCAGCAGCTTCCAGGGAAAAGATAATTCACCCCTCCACTTT
CDR3aa: CASSFQGKDNSPLHF

abundance: few
v_gene: TRBV4-3
j_gene: TRBJ1-2
d_gene: NA
CDR3nt: TGCGCCAGCAGCCAAGATTCAGGGCATGGCTACACCTTC
CDR3aa: CASSQDSGHGYTF

abundance: NA
v_gene: TRBV5-1
j_gene: TRBJ1-2
d_gene: NA
CDR3nt: TGCGCCAGCAGCCGGACAGCGAGCTATGGCTACACCTTC
CDR3aa: CASSRTASYGYTF

abundance: once
v_gene: TRBV2
j_gene: TRBJ2-1
d_gene: TRBD2
CDR3nt: TGTGCCAGCAGGGGAAGACTAGCGGGAGGGAACAATGAGCAGTTCTTC
CDR3aa: CASRGRLAGGNNEQFF

abundance: once
v_gene: TRBV19
j_gene: TRBJ1-4
d_gene: NA
CDR3nt: TGTGCCAGTAGTATAAGAAGGGGCAGCGTAAAACTGTTTTTT
CDR3aa: CASSIRRGSVKLFF

abundance: NA
v_gene: TRBV24-1
j_gene: TRBJ2-5
d_gene: TRBD1
CDR3nt: TGTGCCATCCCTGACCCGGGACAGTCTCACCCTCGAGAGACCCAGTACTTC
CDR3aa: CAIPDPGQSHPRETQYF

abundance: NA
v_gene: TRBV4-2
j_gene: TRBJ2-1
d_gene: TRBD2
CDR3nt: TGTGCCAGCAGCCAAGATATACCTGCCCCGGGACTAGCGGGAGGGTACAACAATGAGCAGTTCTTC
CDR3aa: CASSQDIPAPGLAGGYNNEQFF

abundance: NA
v_gene: TRBV27
j_gene: TRBJ1-3
d_gene: NA
CDR3nt: TGTGCCAGCAGTTTAACAGTTGGAAACACCATATATTTT
CDR3aa: CASSLTVGNTIYF

abundance: once
v_gene: TRBV7-2
j_gene: TRBJ2-1
d_gene: NA
CDR3nt: TGTGCCAGCAGCTTAGCGGGCTCCAACAATGAGCAGTTCTTC
CDR3aa: CASSLAGSNNEQFF

abundance: NA
v_gene: TRBV6-2/TRBV6-3
j_gene: TRBJ2-3
d_gene: TRBD1
CDR3nt: TGTGCCAGCAGTTATTTCTCACGGACAGGCAGCACAGATACGCAGTATTTT
CDR3aa: CASSYFSRTGSTDTQYF

abundance: NA
v_gene: TRBV6-2/TRBV6-3
j_gene: TRBJ2-1
d_gene: NA
CDR3nt: TGTGCCAGCAGTCTAGCGCGAAGCTCCTACAATGAGCAGTTCTTC
CDR3aa: CASSLARSSYNEQFF

abundance: NA
v_gene: TRBV7-3
j_gene: TRBJ2-3
d_gene: TRBD2
CDR3nt: TGTGCCAGCAGCTCAGGGACTAGCGGGGCCTGGGATACGCAGTATTTT
CDR3aa: CASSSGTSGAWDTQYF

abundance: NA
v_gene: TRBV25-1
j_gene: TRBJ1-4
d_gene: NA
CDR3nt: TGTGCCAGCAGTCCACAGGGCCGTACTAATGAAAAACTGTTTTTT
CDR3aa: CASSPQGRTNEKLFF

abundance: NA
v_gene: TRBV7-9
j_gene: TRBJ2-4
d_gene: TRBD1
CDR3nt: TGTGCCAGCAGCTCCCTCCGGGACAGGGGGAACATTCAGTACTTC
CDR3aa: CASSSLRDRGNIQYF

abundance: NA
v_gene: TRBV7-8
j_gene: TRBJ1-5
d_gene: NA
CDR3nt: TGTGCCAGCAGCTTAGCCGTGGGGGCCAGACAGCCCCAGCATTTT
CDR3aa: CASSLAVGARQPQHF

abundance: NA
v_gene: TRBV7-9
j_gene: TRBJ2-3
d_gene: TRBD1
CDR3nt: TGTGCCAGCAGCCCCCGGACAGGGAGGACAGATACGCAGTATTTT
CDR3aa: CASSPRTGRTDTQYF

abundance: NA
v_gene: TRBV5-6
j_gene: TRBJ2-2
d_gene: TRBD2
CDR3nt: TGTGCCAGCAGCTTGGAGTCGGGGGGGTACACCGGGGAGCTGTTTTTT
CDR3aa: CASSLESGGYTGELFF

abundance: NA
v_gene: TRBV7-8
j_gene: TRBJ2-7
d_gene: TRBD1
CDR3nt: TGTGCCAGCAGCTGGAGACAGGGCTCCTACGAGCAGTACTTC
CDR3aa: CASSWRQGSYEQYF

abundance: NA
v_gene: TRBV7-2
j_gene: TRBJ1-4
d_gene: NA
CDR3nt: TGTGCCAGCAGCTTACCGAAGAGTGAAAAACTGTTTTTT
CDR3aa: CASSLPKSEKLFF

abundance: NA
v_gene: TRBV29-1
j_gene: TRBJ1-2
d_gene: NA
CDR3nt: TGCAGCGGGAGAGATAACTATGGCTACACCTTC
CDR3aa: CSGRDNYGYTF